This note documents a single T cell receptor (beta chain) sequence. Membership in each cohort depended on participant-reported clinical history. Two negative PCRs, clearance, or symptom resolution were required of recovered Cohort 3 donors. The V gene end was trimmed by 4 bases and the J gene end by 8 bases; junction bases not matched to a gene: 9. Germline CDR1 is SGHRS and CDR2 is YFSETQ. CDR3 length: 14 residues. This record comes from a study of blood T cell repertoires in COVID-19. Study-wide background: Samples of COVID-19 (acute and convalescent) were obtained from the United States, Italy and Spain.

Authors' analysis steps: Nucleated cell counts were estimated from reference gene primer amplification. Method: immunoSEQ multiplex PCR; TCRdb's copy keeps in-frame clones and lacks some. That table supplies the V and J calls and clone size; D and trimming were determined from the DNA. The data contain about 200,000 clones, more than 70% of them seen just once; the ten biggest clones take up over 7%. The chain couples TRBV5-1 to TRBJ2-1, with 7 positions matching TRBD2. This TCR was sampled from a young woman who had recovered from COVID-19. Sequenced material: PBMCs or T cells enriched from blood (not recorded which). The CDR3 DNA is TGCGCCAGCAGCGACTCGCGGGGGAACGATGAGCAGTTCTTC. Translated: CASSDSRGNDEQFF.